This T cell receptor beta chain was sequenced for a study of immune cell composition in non-small cell lung cancer. This CDR3 comprises 12 residues. Trimming took 7 bases from V and 3 from J, leaving 9 bases between them. Germline V gene sequence: CDR1 MNHNS, CDR2 SASEGT. Normal lung sampling was at least 3 cm from the tumour, as distant as possible. Some clones are missing from TCRdb's copy, which holds only in-frame ones; the method was immunoSEQ multiplex PCR. Altogether 3,000 to 4,500 clones are present, around three quarters being singletons, with the ten largest covering 9% to 9.5%. This chain joins TRBV6-1 and TRBJ1-1; tentative D call: TRBD1 (5 bases). This receptor was obtained from a human donor with non-small cell lung cancer. The sequencing sample was made of non-adjacent lung tissue. CDR3 protein: CASTKGDTEAFF. CDR3 in DNA: TGTGCCAGCACGAAAGGGGACACTGAAGCTTTCTTT.